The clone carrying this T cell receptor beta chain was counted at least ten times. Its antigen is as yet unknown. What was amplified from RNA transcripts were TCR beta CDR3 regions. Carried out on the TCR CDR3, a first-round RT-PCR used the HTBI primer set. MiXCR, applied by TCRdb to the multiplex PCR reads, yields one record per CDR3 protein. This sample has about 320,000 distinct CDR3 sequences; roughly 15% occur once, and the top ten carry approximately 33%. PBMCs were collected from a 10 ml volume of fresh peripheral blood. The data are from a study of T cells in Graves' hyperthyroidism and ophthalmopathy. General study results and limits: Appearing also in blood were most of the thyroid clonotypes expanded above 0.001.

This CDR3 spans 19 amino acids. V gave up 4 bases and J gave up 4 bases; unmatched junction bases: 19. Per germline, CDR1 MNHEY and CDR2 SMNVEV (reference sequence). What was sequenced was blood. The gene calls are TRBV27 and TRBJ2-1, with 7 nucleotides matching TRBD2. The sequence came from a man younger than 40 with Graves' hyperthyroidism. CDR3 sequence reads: CASSSTASGYSRGYNEQFF. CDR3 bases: TGTGCCAGCAGTTCCACAGCTAGCGGTTACTCGAGGGGTTACAATGAGCAGTTCTTC.